These 11 T cell receptor beta chains share one sample of origin, sequenced in a study of T-cell reconstitution after alpha-beta-depleted transplantation in children. Unique molecular identifiers featured in how the TCRbeta library was prepared. Each CDR3 protein gets one entry after TCRdb re-called the PCR reads with MiXCR. The sample contains about 270,000 distinct CDR3 sequences, nearly 10% of which appear only once. Sequenced material: PBMCs from the stem cell graft donor, taken from the stem cell graft. The source is a human donor who donated a stem cell graft to a child with SCID.

This clonotype has only a few counts. The gene calls are TRBV6-1 and TRBJ2-2, with 8 bases aligning to TRBD1. Trimming took 5 bases from V and 3 from J; bases not matched to a gene: 5. Germline loops: CDR1 MNHNS, CDR2 SASEGT. The CDR3 contains 15 residues. The CDR3 here is CASSPPGQDTGELFF. The CDR3 region has the DNA TGTGCCAGCAGTCCTCCGGGACAGGACACCGGGGAGCTGTTTTTT.

The rearrangement joins TRBV20-1 to TRBJ2-7; the D is unclear. V was cut by 4 bases and J by 2 bases, with 18 bases left in between. CDR1 and CDR2 (germline): DFQATT, SNEGSKA (reference sequence). This CDR3 has 15 amino acids. This chain's CDR3 is CSATGLGTAPYEQYF. CDR3 bases: TGCAGTGCTACCGGGCTAGGAACCGCCCCCTACGAGCAGTACTTC.

The chain couples TRBV25-1 to TRBJ2-7; tentatively, D is TRBD1 (6 bases). There are 16 residues in the CDR3. Looked up from germline, CDR1 is MGHDK and CDR2 is SYGVNS. Trimming shortened V by 0 bases and J by 5 bases, and 17 bases separated the two germline ends. The CDR3 loop reads CASSEYFRGGQDEQYF. In DNA form, the CDR3 reads TGTGCCAGCAGTGAATATTTTAGAGGGGGTCAGGACGAGCAGTACTTC.

This clonotype was detected a few times. V is TRBV6-1 and J is TRBJ2-1; either TRBD1 or TRBD2 may supply D (6 bases each). From germline, CDR1 is MNHNS and CDR2 SASEGT. CDR3 size: 16 residues. V shed 4 bases and J shed 0 bases, with 13 bases lying between them. CDR3: CASSAHGGNSYNEQFF. DNA of the CDR3: TGTGCCAGCAGTGCTCACGGGGGCAACTCCTACAATGAGCAGTTCTTC.

A few counts support this clonotype. The gene calls are TRBV27 and TRBJ1-2; D perhaps matches TRBD1 (6 bases). This CDR3 comprises 16 residues. Germline V gene sequence: CDR1 MNHEY, CDR2 SMNVEV (reference sequence). V lost 5 bases, J lost 5 bases, and 21 bases lay in between. CDR3 sequence: CASSPQTPGEDYGYTF. Written as DNA, the CDR3 is TGTGCCAGCAGTCCACAAACCCCAGGGGAAGATTATGGCTACACCTTC.

This clonotype showed up many times. This sequence joins TRBV20-1 and TRBJ2-7, with 8 positions matching TRBD1. This CDR3 is 14 amino acids long. Germline values: CDR1 DFQATT, CDR2 SNEGSKA (reference sequence). V gave up 0 bases and J gave up 6 bases; unmatched junction bases: 7. CDR3 residues: CSARDRQGATEQYF. CDR3 DNA sequence: TGCAGTGCTAGAGACCGCCAGGGGGCGACCGAGCAGTACTTC.

This sequence joins TRBV13 and TRBJ1-1, with a tentative D call TRBD1 (6 bases). From germline, CDR1 is PRHDT and CDR2 FYEKMQ (reference sequence). This CDR3 is built from 15 residues. Trimming stripped 4 bases from V and 3 bases from J, with 15 bases between. The CDR3 loop reads CASSSQGIGYTEAFF. In DNA form, the CDR3 reads TGTGCCAGCAGCTCCCAGGGGATAGGGTACACTGAAGCTTTCTTT.

This clonotype appeared a few times. J is TRBJ2-5 and V is TRBV7-2; weak D call: TRBD2 (6 bases). Germline V lookup: CDR1 SGHTA, CDR2 FQGNSA. The CDR3 is made up of 15 amino acids. The V and J ends lost 0 bases and 2 bases respectively, with 10 bases between them. The CDR3, as DNA: TGTGCCAGCAGCTTAGCTGGCGGGGATCAAGAGACCCAGTACTTC. It is translated as CASSLAGGDQETQYF. The full variable domain, in which reference TRBV7-2 and TRBJ2-5 provide the parts outside the CDR3, is GAGVSQSPSNKVTEKGKDVELRCDPISGHTALYWYRQSLGQGLEFLIYFQGNSAPDKSGLPSDRFSAERTGGSVSTLTIQRTQQEDSAVYLCASSLAGGDQETQYFGPGTRLLVL.

A few counts support this clonotype. The chain is built from TRBV6-1 and TRBJ2-7; 9 positions agree with TRBD2. Germline-derived CDR1 and CDR2 are MNHNS and SASEGT. The CDR3 length is 16 residues. With 5 bases clipped from V and 1 base from J, the junction kept 9 bases outside the gene matches. CDR3 amino acids: CASSLTSGGSSYEQYF. CDR3 nucleotides: TGTGCCAGCAGTCTGACCAGCGGGGGGTCATCCTACGAGCAGTACTTC.

This clonotype has just a few counts. The gene calls are TRBV10-3 and TRBJ1-5, with D tentatively TRBD1 (6 bases). CDR3 length: 12 residues. CDR1 ENHRY and CDR2 SYGVKD come from the germline V gene. Trimming stripped 3 bases from V and 6 bases from J, with 6 bases between. In DNA form, the CDR3 reads TGTGCCATCAGTGAAGGGGGTCAGCCCCAGCATTTT. This sequence encodes CAISEGGQPQHF.

Worth noting for this clonotype: One end of the junction varies from germline; a read error may be responsible. The chain employs TRBV6-2 or TRBV6-3 and TRBJ2-1; D gene uncertain. Germline CDR1 MNHEY, CDR2 SVGEGT. This CDR3 is 13 amino acids long. CDR3 amino acids: CASRRPTYNKQFF. The CDR3 coding sequence is TGTGCCAGCAGGCGGCCCACCTACAATAAGCAGTTCTTC.